Each of the 19 T cell receptor beta chains below was sequenced from the same sample in a study of cytomegalovirus exposure and HLA in healthy donors (TCRdb year 2017). The protocol used for the library was the immunoSEQ multiplex PCR assay. For the multiplex PCR, a mixture combining 60 forward primers for TCR Vbeta segments and 13 reverse primers for TCR Jbeta segments was used. TCRdb obtained this table from immuneACCESS and retained in-frame rearrangements with V and J assigned. These tables miss some clones; where compared with another copy, unresolved V genes account for less than half of the shortfall, and the remainder is unexplained. This specimen's table enumerates about 72,000 clones. In total, the top ten clones hold 2.5% to 3% of the sample. Sequencing used PBMCs. The origin of the receptors is a man in his forties in good health and CMV-seronegative.

This rearrangement joins TRBV5-4 to TRBJ1-6, with D possibly TRBD1 on 6 matching bases. V was clipped by 1 base and J by 11 bases, with 13 bases between them. Germline CDR1 is SGHNT and CDR2 is YYREEE (reference sequence). The CDR3 consists of 14 residues. This CDR3 is CASSLPGVLAPLHF. The CDR3 DNA reads as TGTGCCAGCAGCTTGCCAGGGGTTCTCGCACCCCTCCACTTT.

As regards this clone: The junction shows a germline mismatch at one end, possibly a read error. The genes are TRBV28 and TRBJ2-5, with 7 bases that match TRBD2. Germline CDR1 and CDR2: MDHEN and SYDVKM. The CDR3 spans 11 residues. CDR3 nucleotide sequence: TGTGCCAGCAGTCTAGCGGACCACGCAGACTTC. It codes for CASSLADHADF. The full variable domain, with the rest looked up from reference TRBV28 and TRBJ2-5, is DVKVTQSSRYLVKRTGEKVFLECVQDMDHENMFWYRQDPGLGLRLIYFSYDVKMKEKGDIPEGYSVSREKKERFSLILESASTNQTSMYLCASSLADHADFGPGTRLLVL.

V gene TRBV28 combines with J gene TRBJ1-3; TRBD1 is a possible D gene (6 bases). The V end was cut by 5 bases, the J end by 5 bases, with 16 bases between. Germline CDR1 reads MDHEN; CDR2 reads SYDVKM. The CDR3 is 15 residues long. CDR3 in amino acids: CASSLGTRLRNTIYF. Here the CDR3 DNA reads TGTGCCAGCAGTCTCGGGACACGTCTGCGAAACACCATATATTTT.

V usage is TRBV30 and J usage is TRBJ1-5; possibly TRBD1 for D (5 bases). The CDR3 is made up of 12 amino acids. Trimming took 5 bases from V and 4 from J, leaving 9 bases between them. Germline-derived CDR1 and CDR2 are GTSNPN and SVGIG (reference sequence). The CDR3 DNA reads as TGTGCCTGGGGGGGAGGGAATCAGCCCCAGCATTTT. It yields the protein CAWGGGNQPQHF.

The V call is TRBV29-1, the J call TRBJ2-2; perhaps TRBD2 as D (5 bases). Per the germline V gene, CDR1 is SQVTM and CDR2 is ANQGSEA. This CDR3 contains 12 residues. With 4 bases removed from V and 5 bases from J, the gap between germline ends came to 8 bases. The CDR3 region has the DNA TGCAGCGTTGGAAGAGGGACCGGGGAGCTGTTTTTT. Its protein product is CSVGRGTGELFF.

The CDR3 DNA reads TGTGCCAGCAGCGTAGCTACCAGGGCCGATGAGCAGTTCTTC. Protein sequence: CASSVATRADEQFF. The J gene is TRBJ2-1, the V gene TRBV9; D might be TRBD1 (5 bases). CDR1 and CDR2 from the germline V gene are SGDLS and YYNGEE. V lost 0 bases and J lost 8, with 12 bases in between. This CDR3 region has 14 residues.

V usage is TRBV19 and J usage is TRBJ1-2, with D unresolved. Germline loops: CDR1 LNHDA, CDR2 SQIVND (reference sequence). The CDR3 extends over 11 amino acids. Trimming shortened V by 8 bases and J by 1 base, and 5 bases separated the two germline ends. CDR3 sequence: CASGNNYGYTF. Here the CDR3 DNA reads TGTGCCAGTGGCAATAACTATGGCTACACCTTC.

A remark on this clone: At one end, the junction sequence differs from germline, possibly due to a read error. The same CDR3 is also encoded by other DNA sequences in this sample. The rearrangement links TRBV19 to TRBJ1-1; D is undetermined. Germline V gene sequence: CDR1 LNHDA, CDR2 SQIVND (reference sequence). This CDR3 region has 11 residues. CDR3 in amino acids: CASSSTGEAFF. The CDR3 nucleotides are TGCGCCAGTAGTTCGACGGGTGAAGCTTTCTTT.

The rearrangement joins TRBV11-2 to TRBJ2-2; D perhaps matches TRBD2 (5 bases). CDR1 and CDR2 (germline): SGHAT, FQNNGV. The V gene lost 5 bases and the J gene lost 8 bases, with 9 bases spanning the gap. This CDR3 spans 12 amino acids. For the CDR3, the DNA is TGTGCCAGCAGCGTAGGAGGAGGGGAGCTGTTTTTT. This encodes CASSVGGGELFF.

The J gene is TRBJ1-5, the V gene TRBV5-1; perhaps TRBD1 as D (6 bases). The ends were cut back, 4 bases at V and 8 bases at J, with 19 bases in the middle. This CDR3 has 15 amino acids. The V gene's germline CDR1 is SGHRS and CDR2 YFSETQ. CDR3 loop: CASSPSGGALEPQHF. The CDR3 DNA follows: TGCGCCAGCAGCCCGTCGGGGGGGGCCCTAGAGCCCCAGCATTTT. Full variable domain (outside the CDR3, taken from reference TRBV5-1 and TRBJ1-5): KAGVTQTPRYLIKTRGQQVTLSCSPISGHRSVSWYQQTPGQGLQFLFEYFSETQRNKGNFPGRFSGRQFSNSRSEMNVSTLELGDSALYLCASSPSGGALEPQHFGDGTRLSIL.

The genes are TRBV4-1 and TRBJ2-3, with 9 nucleotides matching TRBD2. The CDR3 contains 16 residues. CDR1 is MGHRA, CDR2 YSYEKL, per germline. Trimming took 2 bases from V and 3 from J; bases not matched to a gene: 6. This chain's CDR3 is CASSQNSGGVTDTQYF. CDR3 DNA: TGCGCCAGCAGCCAAAATAGCGGGGGAGTTACAGATACGCAGTATTTT.

The gene calls are TRBV7-3 and TRBJ1-6; no firm D call. The CDR3 is 15 residues long. Germline V lookup: CDR1 SGHTA, CDR2 FQGTGA. V gave up 2 bases and J gave up 7 bases, with 12 bases separating them. In DNA, the CDR3 is TGTGCCAGCAGCTTAGGGCCGGGGTCGAATTCACCCCTCCACTTT. Translated: CASSLGPGSNSPLHF. The entire variable domain, with the rest obtained from reference TRBV7-3 and TRBJ1-6, is as follows: GAGVSQTPSNKVTEKGKYVELRCDPISGHTALYWYRQSLGQGPEFLIYFQGTGAADDSGLPNDRFFAVRPEGSVSTLKIQRTERGDSAVYLCASSLGPGSNSPLHFGNGTRLTVT.

V gene TRBV9 combines with J gene TRBJ2-1, with 13 bases fitting TRBD2. With V trimmed by 4 bases and J by 5 bases, 3 bases remained unmatched. This CDR3 region has 15 residues. Germline V gives CDR1 SGDLS, CDR2 YYNGEE. CDR3 residues: CASSLGLAGNNEQFF. The CDR3 DNA follows: TGTGCCAGCAGCTTGGGACTAGCGGGGAACAATGAGCAGTTCTTC.

The rearrangement uses TRBV30 and TRBJ1-4; D may be TRBD1 (5 bases). CDR3 size: 14 residues. Trimming shortened V by 4 bases and J by 4 bases, and 13 bases separated the two germline ends. Germline V gene data show CDR1 as GTSNPN and CDR2 as SVGIG (reference sequence). The DNA of the CDR3 is TGTGCCTGGACAGCGGGACTGAGTAATGAAAAACTGTTTTTT. Residues: CAWTAGLSNEKLFF. Full variable domain (rest looked up from reference TRBV30 and TRBJ1-4): SQTIHQWPATLVQPVGSPLSLECTVEGTSNPNLYWYRQAAGRGLQLLFYSVGIGQISSEVPQNLSASRPQDRQFILSSKKLLLSDSGFYLCAWTAGLSNEKLFFGSGTQLSVL.

The V and J genes are TRBV28 and TRBJ2-1, with TRBD2 matching 8 bases. With V trimmed by 3 bases and J by 9 bases, 7 bases remained unmatched. This CDR3 has 14 residues. Looked up from germline, CDR1 is MDHEN and CDR2 is SYDVKM. The CDR3 loop is CASSLRREVGEQFF. As DNA, the CDR3 is TGTGCCAGCAGTTTGCGGCGGGAGGTTGGTGAGCAGTTCTTC.

This sequence joins TRBV9 and TRBJ2-7, with TRBD2 identical over 7 bases. The CDR3 is 14 residues long. From germline, CDR1 is SGDLS and CDR2 YYNGEE. J lost 5 bases, V lost 3 bases, and 8 bases had no gene match. The CDR3 DNA reads TGTGCCAGCAGCGGGAGGACTAGACGGGACGAGCAGTACTTC. It codes for CASSGRTRRDEQYF.

The chain carries TRBV5-1 and TRBJ2-7; D unclear. Per the germline V gene, CDR1 is SGHRS and CDR2 is YFSETQ. The CDR3 extends over 15 amino acids. Trimming shortened V by 0 bases and J by 6 bases, and 16 bases separated the two germline ends. This chain's CDR3 is CASSLAAKAVGEQYF. For the CDR3, the DNA is TGCGCCAGCAGCTTGGCCGCTAAGGCGGTGGGCGAGCAGTACTTC.

V gene TRBV7-6 combines with J gene TRBJ1-6, with D perhaps matching TRBD1 (5 bases). Germline values: CDR1 SGHVS, CDR2 FNYEAQ. V was cut by 5 bases and J by 6 bases, with 14 bases left in between. The CDR3 runs to 15 residues. In DNA form, the CDR3 reads TGTGCCAGCAGCCCCCGTGGACAAATTAATTCACCCCTCCACTTT. Protein: CASSPRGQINSPLHF.

The rearrangement links TRBV28 to TRBJ1-6; possible D gene TRBD1, 5 bases. Germline lookup yields CDR1 MDHEN and CDR2 SYDVKM. The CDR3 extends over 16 amino acids. V was clipped by 6 bases and J by 6 bases, with 18 bases between them. DNA for the CDR3: TGTGCCAGCAGGTCGTACTTTGACAGTTCTAATTCACCCCTCCACTTT. It yields the protein CASRSYFDSSNSPLHF.